This T cell receptor beta chain came from a study of T cell responses to AZD1222 COVID-19 vaccine. Broader study findings: Nearly half of spike-specific TCRs reportedly target variant regions that are unmutated in the B.1.351 and B.1.1.7 variants. Donors were chiefly white British, with a greater number of females, and clonal diversity was perhaps underestimated.

Per the germline V gene, CDR1 is MNHEY and CDR2 is SVGAGI. CDR3 length equals 14 residues. V gave up 7 bases and J gave up 8 bases, with 19 bases separating them. Of note for this clone: Antigen unknown.

Assay used: immunoSEQ multiplex PCR; TCRdb lists only in-frame clones, some missing. The table records over 150,000 clones, 80% to 95% of them present only once. The receptor comes from an adult who received the MenACWY meningococcal vaccine as a control. J is TRBJ2-3 and V is TRBV6-5; unclear D gene. The sample here was peripheral blood, taken 28 days after the second dose of the MenACWY control vaccine. CDR3 nucleotides: TGTGCCAGCATGAAATCTCTAATCACGAGTACGCAGTATTTT. It codes for CASMKSLITSTQYF.